These T cell receptor beta chains were read from a single sample in a study of blood T cell repertoires in COVID-19. Clones were read by immunoSEQ multiplex PCR, and TCRdb kept only the in-frame ones, dropping some. The repertoire holds around 130,000 clones, with 86% as singletons. The specimen sequenced was peripheral blood. Every receptor here comes from a man aged 35 to 55 with acute or convalescent COVID-19. Both conserved end residues are part of each CDR3. D genes are given only for firm matches. Where a row states a size, it is once, few, many or the class of an expanded clone; other rows omit it.

V: TRBV19; size: .; D: TRBD1; J: TRBJ1-2; CDR3: CASSILKDRVGGYTF; DNA: TGTGCCAGTAGTATCCTGAAAGACAGGGTTGGTGGCTACACCTTC
V: TRBV6-2/TRBV6-3; size: .; D: TRBD2; J: TRBJ2-3; CDR3: CASSSSGSPDTQYF; DNA: TGTGCCAGCAGTTCTAGCGGGAGCCCAGATACGCAGTATTTT
V: TRBV5-4; size: .; D: TRBD1; J: TRBJ1-1; CDR3: CASKGQGAPEAFF; DNA: TGTGCCAGCAAGGGACAGGGGGCCCCTGAAGCTTTCTTT
V: TRBV7-8; size: .; D: TRBD1; J: TRBJ1-5; CDR3: CASSPGQGGQPQHF; DNA: TGTGCCAGCAGCCCGGGACAGGGCGGCCAGCCCCAGCATTTT
V: TRBV9; size: .; D: .; J: TRBJ1-1; CDR3: CASSTREGSTEAFF; DNA: TGTGCCAGCAGCACGCGTGAGGGCAGCACTGAAGCTTTCTTT
V: TRBV5-8; size: once; D: .; J: TRBJ2-5; CDR3: CASSSGTQETQYF; DNA: TGTGCCAGCAGCTCCGGGACACAAGAGACCCAGTACTTC
V: TRBV27; size: many; D: TRBD1; J: TRBJ2-7; CDR3: CASRYTGGYEQYF; DNA: TGTGCCAGCAGGTATACAGGGGGCTACGAGCAGTACTTC
V: TRBV30; size: .; D: .; J: TRBJ1-3; CDR3: CAWTPGSEGNTIYF; DNA: TGTGCCTGGACTCCGGGGTCGGAGGGAAACACCATATATTTT
V: TRBV11-2; size: .; D: TRBD1; J: TRBJ2-1; CDR3: CASSSLQGAGNEQFF; DNA: TGTGCCAGCAGCTCCTTACAGGGGGCGGGCAATGAGCAGTTCTTC
V: TRBV14; size: few; D: .; J: TRBJ1-1; CDR3: CASSQDGSLNTEAFF; DNA: TGTGCCAGCAGCCAAGATGGGAGTTTGAACACTGAAGCTTTCTTT
V: TRBV3-1/TRBV3-2; size: .; D: TRBD1; J: TRBJ2-1; CDR3: CASSLPGQGVNEQFF; DNA: TGTGCCAGCAGCCTCCCGGGACAGGGAGTCAATGAGCAGTTCTTC
V: TRBV19; size: .; D: .; J: TRBJ1-5; CDR3: CASSMWGSHSNQPQHF; DNA: TGTGCCAGTAGTATGTGGGGCAGCCATAGCAATCAGCCCCAGCATTTT
V: TRBV27; size: .; D: .; J: TRBJ1-2; CDR3: CASSLGGIDGYTF; DNA: TGTGCCAGCAGTTTGGGGGGTATCGATGGCTACACCTTC
V: TRBV15; size: .; D: .; J: TRBJ2-1; CDR3: CATSIEPSSYNEQFF; DNA: TGTGCCACCAGCATAGAACCTAGCTCCTACAATGAGCAGTTCTTC
V: TRBV6-6; size: .; D: .; J: TRBJ1-1; CDR3: CASSHPSGNNTEAFF; DNA: TGTGCCAGCAGCCACCCATCCGGTAATAACACTGAAGCTTTCTTT
V: TRBV6-1; size: .; D: .; J: TRBJ1-2; CDR3: CASSEGTVNYGYTF; DNA: TGTGCCAGCAGTGAAGGAACGGTGAACTATGGCTACACCTTC